The 15 T cell receptor beta chains reported below all come from one sample, sequenced in a study of blood T cell repertoires in COVID-19. Assay: immunoSEQ multiplex PCR; the TCRdb copy retains only in-frame clones and omits some. The sample holds approximately 74,000 clones, roughly 90% seen once. The sequencing input was peripheral blood. The receptors come from a woman between 55 and 75 years old with acute or convalescent COVID-19.

The DNA of the CDR3 is TGTGCCAGCAGTTACTCTGACACGGGGGGAAATACGCAGTATTTT. Encoded protein: CASSYSDTGGNTQYF. The V gene is TRBV6-5, the J gene TRBJ2-3, with TRBD2 identical over 7 bases. CDR1 and CDR2 from the germline V gene are MNHEY and SVGAGI. CDR3 size: 15 residues. The V segment lost 0 bases and the J segment 7 bases; nucleotides outside the gene matches: 7.

The V and J genes are TRBV6-1 and TRBJ1-2; the D is unclear. Trimming took 0 bases from V and 5 from J, leaving 13 bases between them. CDR3 length: 15 amino acids. Per the germline V gene, CDR1 is MNHNS and CDR2 is SASEGT. In nucleotides, the CDR3 is TGTGCCAGCAGTGAAGCGAAGGCGGGGATATATGGCTACACCTTC. It translates to CASSEAKAGIYGYTF.

This sequence joins TRBV2 and TRBJ2-2; TRBD1 agrees at 7 bases. The germline V gene encodes CDR1 SNHLY and CDR2 FYNNEI. The trim removed 1 base at V and 5 bases at J, leaving 4 bases unmatched. The CDR3 runs to 15 residues. CDR3 protein: CASSEGTGRTGELFF. For the CDR3, the DNA is TGTGCCAGCAGTGAAGGGACAGGTCGAACCGGGGAGCTGTTTTTT.

The chain links TRBV6-6 to TRBJ1-1; D remains ambiguous. Per germline, CDR1 MNHNY and CDR2 SVGAGI (reference sequence). V dropped 0 bases and J dropped 0 bases, with 5 bases sitting between them. CDR3 length: 14 amino acids. This chain's CDR3 is CASSYSSLNTEAFF. The CDR3 region has the DNA TGTGCCAGCAGTTACTCATCTCTGAACACTGAAGCTTTCTTT.

This rearrangement joins TRBV7-2 to TRBJ1-1; a possible D gene is TRBD1 (5 bases). This CDR3 contains 14 residues. CDR1 is SGHTA, CDR2 FQGNSA, per germline. Trimming took 1 base from V and 5 from J, leaving 11 bases between them. The CDR3 loop reads CASSLDYGGTEAFF. DNA for the CDR3: TGTGCCAGCAGCTTAGACTACGGGGGGACTGAAGCTTTCTTT. Complete variable domain (other parts from reference TRBV7-2 and TRBJ1-1): GAGVSQSPSNKVTEKGKDVELRCDPISGHTALYWYRQSLGQGLEFLIYFQGNSAPDKSGLPSDRFSAERTGGSVSTLTIQRTQQEDSAVYLCASSLDYGGTEAFFGQGTRLTVV.

This chain links TRBV9 with TRBJ2-3, with 7 bases aligning to TRBD2. V was clipped by 7 bases and J by 3 bases; unmatched bases: 8. Germline loops: CDR1 SGDLS, CDR2 YYNGEE. CDR3 length equals 14 residues. The chain's CDR3 is CASSWGGGTDTQYF. The CDR3 DNA reads TGTGCCAGCTCCTGGGGGGGAGGGACAGATACGCAGTATTTT.

The CDR3 sequence is CASSIGDRGLAGNTIYF. CDR3 coding DNA: TGTGCCAGTAGTATAGGGGACAGGGGGCTCGCTGGAAACACCATATATTTT. The chain joins TRBV19 to TRBJ1-3; 12 nucleotides match TRBD1. The CDR3 is 17 amino acids. After removal of 1 base from V and 2 bases from J, the junction contained 3 bases not matched to a gene. CDR1 LNHDA and CDR2 SQIVND come from the germline V gene (reference sequence).

This rearrangement joins TRBV5-4 to TRBJ1-2, with D possibly matching TRBD1 (6 bases). This CDR3 comprises 15 residues. Trimming stripped 6 bases from V and 7 bases from J, with 22 bases between. Germline V gives CDR1 SGHNT, CDR2 YYREEE (reference sequence). The chain's CDR3 is CASTRQDQGMGGYTF. The CDR3 DNA follows: TGTGCCAGCACCCGGCAGGATCAGGGGATGGGTGGCTACACCTTC.

The chain recombines TRBV7-2 with TRBJ2-3, with a weak D call TRBD2 (5 bases). This CDR3 region has 16 residues. V was trimmed by 2 bases and J by 1 base, leaving 13 bases between them. Germline V gene data show CDR1 as SGHTA and CDR2 as FQGNSA. As DNA, the CDR3 is TGTGCCAGCAGCTTAACTAGACAATCGGGCACAGATACGCAGTATTTT. Translation: CASSLTRQSGTDTQYF. The full variable domain, in which reference TRBV7-2 and TRBJ2-3 provide the parts outside the CDR3, is GAGVSQSPSNKVTEKGKDVELRCDPISGHTALYWYRQSLGQGLEFLIYFQGNSAPDKSGLPSDRFSAERTGGSVSTLTIQRTQQEDSAVYLCASSLTRQSGTDTQYFGPGTRLTVL.

The rearrangement uses TRBV6-5 and TRBJ2-5; maybe TRBD1 (5 bases). CDR1 is MNHEY and CDR2 is SVGAGI in the germline V gene. V was trimmed by 2 bases and J by 2 bases, leaving 9 bases between them. This CDR3 has 14 residues. This chain's CDR3 is CASSYGHKQETQYF. DNA of the CDR3: TGTGCCAGCAGTTACGGACACAAACAAGAGACCCAGTACTTC.

The chain has TRBV6-5 and TRBJ1-6, with 12 bases that match TRBD1. CDR3 length: 16 amino acids. V shed 4 bases and J 7 bases; nucleotides not matched to a gene: 5. Germline CDR1 MNHEY, CDR2 SVGAGI. CDR3 coding DNA: TGTGCCAGCAGTTTCGGGACAGGGGGCTGGAATTCACCCCTCCACTTT. It yields the protein CASSFGTGGWNSPLHF.

This clone was picked up one time. J is TRBJ1-1 and V is TRBV25-1; D perhaps matches TRBD1 (6 bases). The CDR3 has 12 amino acids. CDR1 and CDR2 from the germline V gene are MGHDK and SYGVNS. V was trimmed by 6 bases and J by 10 bases, leaving 15 bases between them. The CDR3 is CASSGRGSGAFF. CDR3 DNA: TGTGCCAGCAGCGGCAGGGGTTCGGGAGCTTTCTTT.

The chain is built from TRBV5-1 and TRBJ1-6, with D uncertain. Germline assignment: CDR1 SGHRS and CDR2 YFSETQ. Trimming shortened V by 0 bases and J by 9 bases, and 13 bases separated the two germline ends. The CDR3 runs 15 residues. This CDR3 reads CASSLDGRKISPLHF. The DNA of the CDR3 is TGCGCCAGCAGCTTGGACGGCAGGAAGATTTCACCCCTCCACTTT.

The chain links TRBV10-3 to TRBJ2-2, with 16 bases that match TRBD2. Germline CDR1 is ENHRY and CDR2 is SYGVKD. Germline trimming cut 8 bases from V and 5 bases from J; bases unmatched to any gene: 2. This CDR3 region has 15 residues. CDR3 sequence: CAIRGLAGGTGELFF. In nucleotides, the CDR3 is TGTGCCATCCGGGGACTAGCGGGAGGGACCGGGGAGCTGTTTTTT.

This rearrangement joins TRBV6-5 to TRBJ1-1; tentative D call: TRBD1 (6 bases). The CDR3 is 14 amino acids. The V and J ends lost 2 bases and 4 bases respectively, with 11 bases between them. Germline values: CDR1 MNHEY, CDR2 SVGAGI. The CDR3 region has the DNA TGTGCCAGCAGTTACATGGGGGCTGGCACTGAAGCTTTCTTT. It yields the protein CASSYMGAGTEAFF.